This TCR beta chain derives from a study of blood T cell repertoires in COVID-19. For the study at large: In each case, the material was cDNA or gDNA derived from T cells, B-cell-depleted T cells, or PBMCs.

CDR3 length equals 13 residues. The J segment lost 15 bases and the V segment lost 5 bases, leaving 10 bases of the junction unmatched. Germline values: CDR1 PRHDT, CDR2 FYEKMQ (reference sequence). In the authors' workflow: Amplification from reference gene primers served as the basis for estimated nucleated cell counts. Assay used: immunoSEQ multiplex PCR; TCRdb lists only in-frame clones, some missing. That table gives V, J and clone size, and the DNA gave D and trimming. The sample shows 15,000 to 20,000 clones, 88% of them seen only once. The J gene is TRBJ2-1, the V gene TRBV13; 10 bases agree with TRBD1. The sequenced material came from peripheral blood. This clonotype originated in a human donor in a cohort sampled during active COVID-19. The CDR3 is CASSRDPGQGPFF. In DNA, the CDR3 is TGTGCCAGCAGCCGAGACCCGGGACAGGGGCCGTTCTTC. The entire variable domain, with the rest obtained from reference TRBV13 and TRBJ2-1, is as follows: AAGVIQSPRHLIKEKRETATLKCYPIPRHDTVYWYQQGPGQDPQFLISFYEKMQSDKGSIPDRFSAQQFSDYHSELNMSSLELGDSALYFCASSRDPGQGPFFGPGTRLTVL.